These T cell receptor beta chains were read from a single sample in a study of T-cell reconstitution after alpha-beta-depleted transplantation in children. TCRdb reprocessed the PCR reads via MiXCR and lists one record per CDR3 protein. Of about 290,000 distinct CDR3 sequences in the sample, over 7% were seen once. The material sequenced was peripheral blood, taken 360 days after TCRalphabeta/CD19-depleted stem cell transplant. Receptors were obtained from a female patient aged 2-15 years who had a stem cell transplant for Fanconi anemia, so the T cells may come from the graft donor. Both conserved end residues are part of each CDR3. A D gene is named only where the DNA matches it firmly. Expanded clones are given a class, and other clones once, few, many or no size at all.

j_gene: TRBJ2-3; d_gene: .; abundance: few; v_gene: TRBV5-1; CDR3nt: TGCGCCAGCAGCTTGGACCTGTCCCCAGATACGCAGTATTTT; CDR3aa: CASSLDLSPDTQYF
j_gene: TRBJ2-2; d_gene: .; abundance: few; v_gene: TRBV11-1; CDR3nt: TGTGCCAGCAGGGGGTCGGGCACCGGGGAGCTGTTTTTT; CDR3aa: CASRGSGTGELFF
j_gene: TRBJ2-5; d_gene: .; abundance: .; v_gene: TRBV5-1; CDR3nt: TGCGCCAGCAGCATCGGGACTCACGCCACAGAGACCCAGTACTTC; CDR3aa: CASSIGTHATETQYF
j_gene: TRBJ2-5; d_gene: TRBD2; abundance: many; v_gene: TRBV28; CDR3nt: TGTGCCAGCAGTCACGGCCCCTATAGCGGGAGCCCAACAGGACGGGAGACCCAGTACTTC; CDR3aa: CASSHGPYSGSPTGRETQYF
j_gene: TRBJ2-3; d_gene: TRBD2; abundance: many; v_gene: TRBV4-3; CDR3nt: TGCGCCAGCAGCCGACCTTTGGGGGGGGGTATGAATACGCAGTATTTT; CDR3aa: CASSRPLGGGMNTQYF
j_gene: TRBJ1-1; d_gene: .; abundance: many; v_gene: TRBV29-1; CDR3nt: TGCAGCGTCCACATAATCACTGAAGCTTTCTTT; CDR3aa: CSVHIITEAFF
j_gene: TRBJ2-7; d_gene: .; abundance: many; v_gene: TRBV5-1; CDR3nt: TGCGCCAGCAGCCTTGGGACGCCCAGCTCCTACGAGCAGTACTTC; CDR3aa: CASSLGTPSSYEQYF
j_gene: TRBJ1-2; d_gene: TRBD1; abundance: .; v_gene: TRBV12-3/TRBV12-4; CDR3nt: TGTGCCATCTCCCGCGAGGTGACAGGGGCGGTATTTTTTAGCTATGGCTACACCTTC; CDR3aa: CAISREVTGAVFFSYGYTF
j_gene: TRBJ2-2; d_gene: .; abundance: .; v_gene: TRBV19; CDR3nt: TGTGCCAGTAGTATCCACTACTCGGGACGGGGAACCGGGGAGCTGTTTTTT; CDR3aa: CASSIHYSGRGTGELFF
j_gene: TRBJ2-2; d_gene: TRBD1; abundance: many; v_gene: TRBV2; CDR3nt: TGTGCCAGCACTGCCGGGACAGGGAATGACCGGGCCGGGGAGCTGTTTTTT; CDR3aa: CASTAGTGNDRAGELFF
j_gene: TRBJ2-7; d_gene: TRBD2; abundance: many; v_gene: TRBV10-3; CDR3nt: TGTGCCATCAGTGTGGCGTCTAGCGGGGGAACCTCCTACGAGCAGTACTTC; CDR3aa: CAISVASSGGTSYEQYF
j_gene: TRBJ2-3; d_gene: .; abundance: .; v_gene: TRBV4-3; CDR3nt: TGCGCCAGCAGCCTTGTGGGGGTGGGGTGGGGCACAGATACGCAGTATTTT; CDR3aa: CASSLVGVGWGTDTQYF
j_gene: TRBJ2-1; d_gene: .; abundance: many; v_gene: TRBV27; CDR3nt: TGTGCCAGCAGTTTAAGTCGGGCCCCCTTGAGTGAGCAGTTCTTC; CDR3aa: CASSLSRAPLSEQFF
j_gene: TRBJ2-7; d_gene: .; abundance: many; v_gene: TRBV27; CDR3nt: TGTGCCAGCAGTTTATCGCTGAGCACTATGAACTACGAGCAGTACTTC; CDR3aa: CASSLSLSTMNYEQYF
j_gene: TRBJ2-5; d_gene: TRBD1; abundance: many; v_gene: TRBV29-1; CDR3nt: TGCAGCGTTGATTTGGCAGGGGGCAACCAAGAGACCCAGTACTTC; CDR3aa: CSVDLAGGNQETQYF
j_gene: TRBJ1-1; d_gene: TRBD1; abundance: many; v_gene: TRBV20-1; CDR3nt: TGCAGTGCCCCGGGACAGGGGCGCGTCACTGAAGCTTTCTTT; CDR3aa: CSAPGQGRVTEAFF
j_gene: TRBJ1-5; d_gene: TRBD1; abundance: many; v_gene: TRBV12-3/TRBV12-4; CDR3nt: TGTGCCAGCAGTCCGGGACAGCCTAATCAGCCCCAGCATTTT; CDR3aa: CASSPGQPNQPQHF
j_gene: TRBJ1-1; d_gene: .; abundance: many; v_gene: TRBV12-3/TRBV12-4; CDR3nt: TGTGCCAGCGCCGACTCCTCCCGGGGACAGAACACTGAAGCTTTCTTT; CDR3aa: CASADSSRGQNTEAFF
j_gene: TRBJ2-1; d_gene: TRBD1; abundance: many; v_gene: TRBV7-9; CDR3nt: TGTGCCAGCAGCTTAACGTCCACAGGGGCCGACAATGAGCAGTTCTTC; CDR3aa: CASSLTSTGADNEQFF
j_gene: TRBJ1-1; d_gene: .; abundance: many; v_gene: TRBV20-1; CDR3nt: TGCAGTGCTAGCCAGGATTCCCGGGGCACTGAAGCTTTCTTT; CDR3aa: CSASQDSRGTEAFF
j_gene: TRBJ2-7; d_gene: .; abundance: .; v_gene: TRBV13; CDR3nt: TGTGCCAGCAGCTTAGGCATGTGGCCCTCGGACTCCTACGAGCAGTACTTC; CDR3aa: CASSLGMWPSDSYEQYF
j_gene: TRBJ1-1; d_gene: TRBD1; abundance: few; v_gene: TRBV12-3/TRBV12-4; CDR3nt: TGTGCCAGCAGTTCCCACCGAGACAGGGGCACCCAGCGAGCTTTCTTT; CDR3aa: CASSSHRDRGTQRAFF
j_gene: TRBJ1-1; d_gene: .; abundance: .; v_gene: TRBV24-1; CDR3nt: TGTGCCACCAGTGATTTGTTGGAACGGGCCCGGGACACTGAAGCTTTCTTT; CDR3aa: CATSDLLERARDTEAFF
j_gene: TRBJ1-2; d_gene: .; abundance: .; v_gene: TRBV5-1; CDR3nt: TGCGCCAGCAGCCCGTCCTTTGGGGGGAATGGCTACACCTTC; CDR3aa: CASSPSFGGNGYTF
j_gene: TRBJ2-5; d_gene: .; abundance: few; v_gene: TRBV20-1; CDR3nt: TGCAGTGCTAGAGATAAGGTTCTAGCGCTTTACCAAGAGACCCAGTACTTC; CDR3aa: CSARDKVLALYQETQYF
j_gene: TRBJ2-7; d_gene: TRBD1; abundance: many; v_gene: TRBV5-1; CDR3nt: TGCGCCAGCAGCCCACGGGACAGGGACTACGAGCAGTACTTC; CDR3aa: CASSPRDRDYEQYF
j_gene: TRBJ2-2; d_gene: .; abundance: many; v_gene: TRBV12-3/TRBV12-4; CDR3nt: TGTGCCAGCAGTTTGAGGGGGGTCGCCACCGGGGAGCTGTTTTTT; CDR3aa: CASSLRGVATGELFF
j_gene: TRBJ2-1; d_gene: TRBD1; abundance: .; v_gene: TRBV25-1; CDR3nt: TGTGCCAGCACCAGGGACAGGGGGCGAGGTGAGCAGTTCTTC; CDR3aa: CASTRDRGRGEQFF
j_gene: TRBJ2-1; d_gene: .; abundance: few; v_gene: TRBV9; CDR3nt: TGTGCCAGCAGTCACGATCTAGCGTCGGGCTACAATGAGCAGTTCTTC; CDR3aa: CASSHDLASGYNEQFF
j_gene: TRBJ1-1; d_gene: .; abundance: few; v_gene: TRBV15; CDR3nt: TGTGCCACCAGCCGAACGATAGAGGTTGTCGCCTGGAAAGCTTTCTTT; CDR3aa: CATSRTIEVVAWKAFF
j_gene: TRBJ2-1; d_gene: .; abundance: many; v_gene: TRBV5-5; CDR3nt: TGTGCCAGCAGTCTAAGGGCAGGGGCGGGCAATGAGCAGTTCTTC; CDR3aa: CASSLRAGAGNEQFF
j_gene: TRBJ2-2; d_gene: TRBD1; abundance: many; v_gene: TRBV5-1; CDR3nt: TGCGCCAGCAGCTCAGGACAGGGTTTCACCGGGGAGCTGTTTTTT; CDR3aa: CASSSGQGFTGELFF
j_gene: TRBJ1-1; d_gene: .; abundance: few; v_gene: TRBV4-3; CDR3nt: TGCGCCAGCAGCCAGCAAGGACCACTGAACACTGAAGCTTTCTTT; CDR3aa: CASSQQGPLNTEAFF
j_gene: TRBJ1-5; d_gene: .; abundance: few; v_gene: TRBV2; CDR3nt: TGTGCCAGCAGTGAAGGGACGGGATATAGCAATCAGCCCCAGCATTTT; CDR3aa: CASSEGTGYSNQPQHF
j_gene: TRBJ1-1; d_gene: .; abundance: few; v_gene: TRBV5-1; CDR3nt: TGCGCCAGCAGCTTAGGAGGACAGCTGAACACTGAAGCTTTCTTT; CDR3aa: CASSLGGQLNTEAFF
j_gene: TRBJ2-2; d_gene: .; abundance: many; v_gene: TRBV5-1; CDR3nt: TGCGCCAGCAATGCTGGGGGGGAGCTGTTTTTT; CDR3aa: CASNAGGELFF